The 24 T cell receptor beta chains presented below share a single source sample, sequenced in a study of persistence of HIV-infected CD4 T cells. Cells were stimulated with overlapping HIV-1 Gag 15-mer peptides. CD40L/CD69 double-negative CD45RO-high memory CD4+ T cells were collected. Sequencing used immunoSEQ version 4 in survey mode. Only in-frame clones appear in the TCRdb table, and some are missing; sequencing was by immunoSEQ multiplex PCR. The table shows tens of thousands of clones, with about 81% occurring only once. No antigen is known for these receptors. The starting material was CD4+ T cells sorted from PBMCs after approximately 20-hour stimulation, obtained from a patient who received antiretroviral therapy. The source is an adult man with HIV who was CMV-seropositive.

The rearrangement joins TRBV6-6 to TRBJ2-3, with no clear D. Germline V gives CDR1 MNHNY, CDR2 SVGAGI (reference sequence). V lost 6 bases and J 0 bases, leaving 31 bases between the germline ends. This CDR3 is 21 amino acids long. CDR3 in DNA: TGTGCCAGCAGCCTGGCCCCATCCCAGTGGCGAGAACCTTCTAGCACAGATACGCAGTATTTT. Translated, it gives CASSLAPSQWREPSSTDTQYF.

This rearrangement joins TRBV18 to TRBJ1-1; D remains ambiguous. The germline CDR1 and CDR2 sequences are KGHSH and LQKENI. The CDR3 extends over 14 amino acids. V lost 4 bases and J 0 bases, leaving 9 bases between the germline ends. The CDR3 reads CASSQAGMNTEAFF. In DNA, the CDR3 is TGTGCCAGCTCACAAGCGGGCATGAACACTGAAGCTTTCTTT.

V and J are TRBV6-5 and TRBJ1-1; a weak D match, TRBD1 (5 bases). In germline, CDR1 is MNHEY, CDR2 SVGAGI. V was pared by 2 bases and J by 1 base, with 5 bases between. This CDR3 contains 13 residues. The CDR3 sequence: CASSYQGNTEAFF. CDR3 in DNA: TGTGCCAGCAGTTACCAGGGGAACACTGAAGCTTTCTTT.

About this clone itself: Different DNA sequences within this sample yield the same CDR3. This chain links TRBV9 with TRBJ2-7; 7 nucleotides match TRBD1. The CDR3 totals 14 residues. From germline, CDR1 is SGDLS and CDR2 YYNGEE. V shed 0 bases and J 2 bases; nucleotides not matched to a gene: 2. CDR3 DNA sequence: TGTGCCAGCAGCGTAGGACAGGGAACCTACGAGCAGTACTTC. It is translated as CASSVGQGTYEQYF.

The genes are TRBV4-1 and TRBJ2-3; TRBD2 agrees at 9 bases. V was pared by 0 bases and J by 4 bases, with 5 bases of the junction left unmatched. This CDR3 contains 16 residues. Looked up from germline, CDR1 is MGHRA and CDR2 is YSYEKL. The CDR3 DNA follows: TGCGCCAGCAGCCAAGAGGAGCGGGGGGCATCAGATACGCAGTATTTT. Residues: CASSQEERGASDTQYF.

The chain employs TRBV28 and TRBJ2-2; TRBD1 matches 10 bases. J lost 5 bases, V lost 3 bases, and 9 bases had no gene match. From germline, CDR1 is MDHEN and CDR2 SYDVKM. This CDR3 has 17 amino acids. The DNA of the CDR3 is TGTGCCAGCAGTTTCTACTCGGGACAGGGGAGAACCGGGGAGCTGTTTTTT. It specifies CASSFYSGQGRTGELFF.

The chain links TRBV7-2 to TRBJ1-1; D might be TRBD1 (6 bases). CDR1 SGHTA and CDR2 FQGNSA come from the germline V gene. V was shortened by 4 bases and J by 0 bases, with 12 bases between the two germline ends. The CDR3 totals 15 residues. The CDR3 protein is CASSSQTGLNTEAFF. In DNA form, the CDR3 reads TGTGCCAGCAGCTCCCAGACAGGATTGAACACTGAAGCTTTCTTT.

This rearrangement joins TRBV3-1 (or the pseudogene TRBV3-2) to TRBJ1-2; the D gene is possibly TRBD1 (5 bases). This CDR3 has 16 amino acids. V dropped 8 bases and J dropped 4 bases, with 23 bases sitting between them. The germline CDR1 and CDR2 sequences are LGHDT and YNNKEL (reference sequence). CDR3 coding DNA: TGTGCCAGCTCCCCTTCTAATGCGAGGGGCGGCTATGGCTACACCTTC. This sequence encodes CASSPSNARGGYGYTF.

J is TRBJ1-5 and V is TRBV2; D is unresolved. The V and J ends lost 0 bases and 2 bases respectively, with 8 bases between them. CDR1 and CDR2 from the germline V gene are SNHLY and FYNNEI. CDR3 length equals 15 residues. The CDR3 DNA is TGTGCCAGCAGTGAAGCGCTTCGCGGCAATCAGCCCCAGCATTTT. It codes for CASSEALRGNQPQHF.

CDR3 DNA: TGCAGTGCTAGTAGGGACAGGGGACCCCATGGCTACACCTTC. Amino acid sequence: CSASRDRGPHGYTF. The chain uses TRBV20-1 and TRBJ1-2; 10 nucleotides match TRBD1. This CDR3 is built from 14 residues. V lost 3 bases to trimming and J lost 6 bases; unmatched junction nucleotides: 7. The germline gives CDR1 DFQATT, CDR2 SNEGSKA (reference sequence).

The chain has TRBV5-1 and TRBJ1-5, with TRBD1 as a possible D gene (5 bases). There are 14 residues in the CDR3. Germline V gives CDR1 SGHRS, CDR2 YFSETQ. Trimming shortened V by 4 bases and J by 0 bases, and 8 bases separated the two germline ends. For the CDR3, the DNA is TGCGCCAGCAGCCTAGACAGTAGCAATCAGCCCCAGCATTTT. Protein sequence: CASSLDSSNQPQHF.

This chain uses TRBV28 with TRBJ2-1, with 11 bases matching TRBD1. CDR1 and CDR2 from the germline V gene are MDHEN and SYDVKM. J was trimmed by 6 bases and V by 4 bases; bases with no gene match: 8. The CDR3 consists of 16 residues. The CDR3 protein is CASSSWGQGVRNEQFF. CDR3 nucleotides: TGTGCCAGCAGTTCTTGGGGACAGGGGGTTCGCAATGAGCAGTTCTTC.

The chain recombines TRBV6-6 with TRBJ1-2; D perhaps matches TRBD1 (6 bases). CDR3 length: 13 residues. Trimming cost V 6 bases and J 8 bases, with 16 bases left between them. Germline V gene lookup returns CDR1 MNHNY and CDR2 SVGAGI (reference sequence). DNA for the CDR3: TGTGCCAGCAGCCGCCACAGGGCCGAAGGCTACACCTTC. This translates into CASSRHRAEGYTF.

The chain links TRBV14 to TRBJ2-3; D possibly matches TRBD1 or TRBD2 (5 bases each). V was shortened by 1 base and J by 9 bases, with 8 bases between the two germline ends. The CDR3 is 12 amino acids. Germline V lookup: CDR1 SGHDN, CDR2 FVKESK. CDR3 sequence (DNA): TGTGCCAGCAGCCAAGTGAGGGGAACGCAGTATTTT. Translation: CASSQVRGTQYF.

This clone has a handful of counts. The rearrangement joins TRBV7-9 to TRBJ1-3; D is ambiguous. Germline V lookup: CDR1 SEHNR, CDR2 FQNEAQ (reference sequence). This CDR3 has 14 amino acids. Trimming pared 3 bases from V and 0 bases from J, leaving 6 bases between. This CDR3 is CASSFESSGNTIYF. In DNA form, the CDR3 reads TGTGCCAGCAGCTTTGAGAGCTCTGGAAACACCATATATTTT.

This clone was counted between two and nine times. The chain couples TRBV5-4 to TRBJ2-3, with D perhaps TRBD1 (5 bases). Germline CDR1 is SGHNT and CDR2 is YYREEE (reference sequence). The V and J ends lost 0 bases and 0 bases respectively, with 11 bases between them. The CDR3 spans 16 residues. The CDR3 reads CASSLGGKSSTDTQYF. Here the CDR3 DNA reads TGTGCCAGCAGCTTGGGGGGCAAATCTAGCACAGATACGCAGTATTTT.

This clone has a handful of counts. The chain joins TRBV19 to TRBJ2-2, with D possibly called TRBD1 or TRBD2 (5 bases each). The V end was cut by 7 bases, the J end by 1 base, with 16 bases between. Germline V gene sequence: CDR1 LNHDA, CDR2 SQIVND (reference sequence). This CDR3 region has 16 residues. The CDR3 nucleotides are TGTGCCAGTAACGCAGTTGGGACGGTGAACACCGGGGAGCTGTTTTTT. Translated, it gives CASNAVGTVNTGELFF.

V usage is TRBV2 and J usage is TRBJ1-2; D is perhaps TRBD1 (5 bases). Germline V gene data show CDR1 as SNHLY and CDR2 as FYNNEI. Trimming cost V 3 bases and J 2 bases, with 13 bases left between them. The CDR3 loop spans 15 amino acids. CDR3 in DNA: TGTGCCAGCAGTGACGGGGGAACACCGAACTATGGCTACACCTTC. Translation: CASSDGGTPNYGYTF.

This clone occurred many times. V gene TRBV14 combines with J gene TRBJ2-3; D possibly uses TRBD1 or TRBD2 (5 bases each). Trimming took 4 bases from V and 7 from J, leaving 9 bases between them. The germline V gene encodes CDR1 SGHDN and CDR2 FVKESK. The CDR3 runs to 12 residues. In DNA, the CDR3 is TGTGCCAGCAGCCCGAGGGGATATACGCAGTATTTT. It is translated as CASSPRGYTQYF.

J is TRBJ2-3 and V is TRBV9; D is tentatively TRBD1 or TRBD2 (5 bases each). V lost 0 bases and J 2 bases, leaving 7 bases between the germline ends. Germline CDR1 reads SGDLS; CDR2 reads YYNGEE. CDR3 length: 14 amino acids. CDR3 amino acids: CASSVGGYTDTQYF. CDR3 nucleotides: TGTGCCAGCAGCGTAGGGGGGTACACAGATACGCAGTATTTT.

The J gene is TRBJ2-2, the V gene TRBV20-1; D not resolved. CDR1 is DFQATT, CDR2 SNEGSKA, per germline (reference sequence). The CDR3 has 14 residues. V was pared by 3 bases and J by 0 bases, with 8 bases between. CDR3 coding DNA: TGCAGTGCTAGTATAGGTTCGAACACCGGGGAGCTGTTTTTT. This translates into CSASIGSNTGELFF.

This chain connects TRBV3-1 (or the pseudogene TRBV3-2) to TRBJ1-6; D uncertain. The CDR3 is made up of 16 amino acids. From germline, CDR1 is LGHDT and CDR2 YNNKEL (reference sequence). The germline V and J ends were trimmed by 1 base and 6 bases, with 13 bases remaining between them. The CDR3 protein is CASSQGPSSPNSPLHF. CDR3 DNA sequence: TGTGCCAGCAGCCAAGGCCCCTCAAGCCCTAATTCACCCCTCCACTTT.

The table lists this clone with a few counts. The chain combines TRBV18 with TRBJ1-4; 10 nucleotides agree with TRBD1. J was trimmed by 9 bases and V by 3 bases; bases with no gene match: 7. The CDR3 has 15 amino acids. Germline CDR1 reads KGHSH; CDR2 reads LQKENI. The chain's CDR3 is CASSPGQGGTQKLFF. In DNA form, the CDR3 reads TGTGCCAGCTCACCCGGACAGGGGGGTACACAAAAACTGTTTTTT.

This clone has just a few counts. The chain is built from TRBV7-9 and TRBJ1-1; D gene uncertain. The germline CDR1 and CDR2 sequences are SEHNR and FQNEAQ (reference sequence). The CDR3 runs to 13 residues. Deletions cut 1 base from V and 6 bases from J, with 9 bases between. CDR3 loop: CASSLVTRPEAFF. Here the CDR3 DNA reads TGTGCCAGCAGCTTAGTCACCAGGCCTGAAGCTTTCTTT.